Shown below are 2 T cell receptor beta chains from a single sample sequenced in a study of blood T cell repertoires in COVID-19 (dated by TCRdb to 2019 to 2021). Receptor libraries were prepared by the immunoSEQ multiplex PCR assay. Held by TCRdb, this immuneACCESS table contains in-frame sequences only and omits some clones. Under half of the omission traces to an unresolved V gene where checked; the cause of the rest is unknown. This sample gives approximately 230,000 clones in total; just under 85% of them show up just once. The ten top clones hold around 16% of the sample. The sample taken for sequencing was PBMCs or T cells enriched from blood (not recorded which). These receptor sequences come from a man aged 40-49 years who had recovered from COVID-19.

The chain carries TRBV6-4 and TRBJ1-5; 7 nucleotides align to TRBD1. CDR3 size: 13 residues. V lost 5 bases, J lost 6 bases, and 4 bases stayed unmatched. Germline CDR1 MRHNA, CDR2 SNTAGT. DNA of the CDR3: TGTGCCAGCAGTAATTCAGGGGGTCAGCCCCAGCATTTT. It translates to CASSNSGGQPQHF.

A single count supports this clone. The chain links TRBV5-6 to TRBJ2-7; 10 nucleotides match TRBD1. V shed 6 bases and J 4 bases; nucleotides not matched to a gene: 7. Germline-derived CDR1 and CDR2 are SGHDT and YYEEEE. The CDR3 is made up of 14 amino acids. CDR3 in DNA: TGTGCCAGCATATCGACAGGGGGCGTGTACGAGCAGTACTTC. Residues: CASISTGGVYEQYF.